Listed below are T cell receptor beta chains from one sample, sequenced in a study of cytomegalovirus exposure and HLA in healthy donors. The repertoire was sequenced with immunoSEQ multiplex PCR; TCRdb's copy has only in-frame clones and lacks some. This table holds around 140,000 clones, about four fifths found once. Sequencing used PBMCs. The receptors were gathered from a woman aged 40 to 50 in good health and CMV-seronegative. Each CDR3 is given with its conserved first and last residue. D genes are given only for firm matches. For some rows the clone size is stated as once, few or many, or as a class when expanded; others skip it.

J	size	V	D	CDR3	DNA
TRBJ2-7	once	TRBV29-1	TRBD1	CSVGQSNQQYF	TGCAGCGTGGGACAGTCTAATCAGCAGTACTTC
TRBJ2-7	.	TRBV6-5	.	CASSYSQGTVEQYF	TGTGCCAGCAGTTACTCTCAGGGGACGGTGGAGCAGTACTTC
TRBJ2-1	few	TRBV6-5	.	CASSYRRQADYNEQFF	TGTGCCAGCAGTTACCGCCGACAGGCGGACTACAATGAGCAGTTCTTC
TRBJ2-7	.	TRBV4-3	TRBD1	CASSQGRTGYEQYF	TGCGCCAGCAGCCAAGGACGGACAGGCTACGAGCAGTACTTC
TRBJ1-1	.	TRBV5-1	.	CASSFWETTEAFF	TGCGCCAGCAGCTTCTGGGAGACCACTGAAGCTTTCTTT
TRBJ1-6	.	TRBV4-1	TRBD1	CASSQRGQGDSPLHF	TGCGCCAGCAGCCAAAGAGGGCAGGGGGATTCACCCCTCCACTTT
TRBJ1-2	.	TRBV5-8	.	CASSLEQNYGYTF	TGTGCCAGCAGCTTGGAACAGAACTATGGCTACACCTTC
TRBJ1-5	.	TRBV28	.	CASSRERGNQPQHF	TGTGCCAGCAGCCGAGAGCGGGGCAATCAGCCCCAGCATTTT
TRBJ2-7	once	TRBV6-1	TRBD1	CASSWDRGRREQYF	TGTGCCAGCAGCTGGGACAGGGGGCGTAGGGAGCAGTACTTC
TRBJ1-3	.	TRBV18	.	CASSPELSGNTIYF	TGTGCCAGCTCACCAGAACTTTCCGGAAACACCATATATTTT
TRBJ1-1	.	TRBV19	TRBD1	CASRTGTGSTMNTEAFF	TGTGCCAGTAGAACCGGGACAGGGTCCACCATGAACACTGAAGCTTTCTTT
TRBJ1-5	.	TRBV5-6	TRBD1	CASSFTGAPGAQHF	TGTGCCAGCAGTTTCACAGGGGCTCCAGGAGCCCAGCATTTT
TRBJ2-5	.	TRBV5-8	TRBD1	CASSLLGQGLETQYF	TGTGCCAGCAGCTTGTTGGGACAGGGGTTGGAGACCCAGTACTTC
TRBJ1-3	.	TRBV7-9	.	CASRPTGSSGNTIYF	TGTGCCAGCAGACCTACAGGGAGCTCTGGAAACACCATATATTTT
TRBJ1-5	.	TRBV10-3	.	CAISTVNQPQHF	TGTGCCATCTCTACGGTGAATCAGCCCCAGCATTTT
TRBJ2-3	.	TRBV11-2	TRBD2	CASSLDLREGDTQYF	TGTGCCAGCAGCTTAGATCTCCGGGAGGGAGATACGCAGTATTTT
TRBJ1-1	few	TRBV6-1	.	CASTGRGSVKAFF	TGTGCCAGCACGGGCAGGGGAAGTGTTAAAGCTTTCTTT
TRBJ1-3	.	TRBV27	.	CASRKSSGNTIYF	TGTGCCAGCAGGAAGAGCTCTGGAAACACCATATATTTT
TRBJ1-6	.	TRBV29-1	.	CSVGGGNSPLHF	TGCAGCGTTGGAGGAGGGAATTCACCCCTCCACTTT
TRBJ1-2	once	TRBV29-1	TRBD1	CSVEETRGRGYGYTF	TGCAGCGTTGAAGAAACCAGGGGGCGCGGCTATGGCTACACCTTC
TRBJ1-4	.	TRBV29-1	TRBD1	CSVEQGADEKLFF	TGCAGCGTAGAACAGGGGGCCGATGAAAAACTGTTTTTT
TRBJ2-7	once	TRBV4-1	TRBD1	CASSQPPPGQEYEQYF	TGCGCCAGCAGCCAACCACCCCCGGGACAGGAATACGAGCAGTACTTC
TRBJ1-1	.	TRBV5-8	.	CASVIVTSIRAFF	TGTGCCAGCGTGATCGTAACCTCAATCAGAGCTTTCTTT
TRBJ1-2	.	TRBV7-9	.	CAKETPQGSACGYTF	TGTGCCAAAGAGACCCCACAGGGTTCGGCCTGCGGCTACACCTTC
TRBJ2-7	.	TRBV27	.	CASSGQPSSSYEQYF	TGTGCCAGCAGTGGACAGCCGAGTTCCTCCTACGAGCAGTACTTC
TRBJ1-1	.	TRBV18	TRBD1	CASSPNPTGLGNEAFF	TGTGCCAGCTCACCTAACCCGACAGGGTTAGGGAATGAAGCTTTCTTT
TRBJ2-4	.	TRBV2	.	CASSTDVLAKNIQYF	TGTGCCAGCAGTACAGACGTCCTAGCCAAAAACATTCAGTACTTC
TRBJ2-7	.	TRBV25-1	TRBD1	CASSEPDRVYEQYF	TGTGCCAGCAGTGAACCGGACAGGGTATACGAGCAGTACTTC
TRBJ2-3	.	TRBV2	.	CASSLSQFTDTQYF	TGTGCCAGCAGCCTTAGCCAGTTCACAGATACGCAGTATTTT
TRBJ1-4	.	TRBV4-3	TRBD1	CASSQDRRQGIEKLFF	TGCGCCAGCAGCCAAGATCGGCGACAGGGGATAGAAAAACTGTTTTTT
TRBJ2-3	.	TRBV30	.	CAWSVFRTEQASTDTQYF	TGTGCCTGGAGTGTATTCCGGACAGAGCAAGCTAGCACAGATACGCAGTATTTT
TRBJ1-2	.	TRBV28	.	CASSFNPGNYGYTF	TGTGCCAGCAGTTTTAACCCGGGGAACTATGGCTACACCTTC
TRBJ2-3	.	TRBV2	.	CASSVAGTYTDTQYF	TGTGCCAGCAGTGTTGCAGGGACATACACAGATACGCAGTATTTT
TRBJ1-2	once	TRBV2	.	CASRATGTGTKEGLGNYGHTF	TGTGCCAGCAGGGCTACGGGAACCGGGACTAAGGAAGGTTTGGGTAACTATGGCCACACCTTC
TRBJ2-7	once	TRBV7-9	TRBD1	CASSPSGTVVYEQYF	TGTGCCAGCAGCCCCTCCGGGACAGTCGTCTACGAGCAGTACTTC
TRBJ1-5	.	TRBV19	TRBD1	CASRRGHGGNQPQHF	TGTGCCAGTCGAAGGGGGCACGGGGGCAATCAGCCCCAGCATTTT
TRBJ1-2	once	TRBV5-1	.	CASSLGPRDGYTF	TGCGCCAGCAGCTTGGGACCCCGGGATGGCTACACCTTC
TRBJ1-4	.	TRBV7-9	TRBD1	CATVGGATNEKLFF	TGTGCCACCGTAGGGGGCGCGACTAATGAAAAACTGTTTTTT
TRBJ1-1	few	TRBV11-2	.	CASSLTPGGRNTEAFF	TGTGCCAGCAGCTTAACCCCTGGAGGCCGGAACACTGAAGCTTTCTTT
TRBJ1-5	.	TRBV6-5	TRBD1	CASSRTGNQPQHF	TGTGCCAGCAGTCGGACAGGGAATCAGCCCCAGCATTTT
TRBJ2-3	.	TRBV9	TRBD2	CASSVGGLDRDTQYF	TGTGCCAGCAGCGTAGGGGGACTAGATAGAGATACGCAGTATTTT
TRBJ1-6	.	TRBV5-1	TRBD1	CASSAGAGQGDSPLHF	TGCGCCAGCAGCGCAGGTGCGGGACAGGGGGATTCACCCCTCCACTTT
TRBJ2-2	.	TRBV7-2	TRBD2	CASSLARASGGPGELFF	TGTGCCAGCAGCTTAGCGAGGGCTAGCGGGGGTCCCGGGGAGCTGTTTTTT
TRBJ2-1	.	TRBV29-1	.	CSVPGWGVNEQFF	TGCAGCGTCCCAGGGTGGGGGGTCAATGAGCAGTTCTTC
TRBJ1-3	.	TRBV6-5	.	CASSYSRQSSGNTIYF	TGTGCCAGCAGTTACTCGAGGCAGTCCTCTGGAAACACCATATATTTT
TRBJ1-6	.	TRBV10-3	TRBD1	CATSTGTANSPLHF	TGTGCCACATCGACCGGGACAGCAAATTCACCCCTCCACTTT
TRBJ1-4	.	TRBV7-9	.	CASSLGGPTNEKLFF	TGTGCCAGCAGCTTAGGGGGGCCGACGAATGAAAAACTGTTTTTT
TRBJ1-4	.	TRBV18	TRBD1	CASSPRGTDWANEKLFF	TGTGCCAGCTCACCCCGCGGGACAGATTGGGCTAATGAAAAACTGTTTTTT
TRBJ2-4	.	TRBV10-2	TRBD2	CASSPTIRGLAGGEAKNIQYF	TGCGCCAGCAGTCCCACTATTCGAGGACTAGCGGGGGGGGAAGCCAAAAACATTCAGTACTTC
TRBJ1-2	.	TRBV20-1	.	CSARTGYGYTF	TGCAGTGCTAGGACTGGCTATGGCTACACCTTC
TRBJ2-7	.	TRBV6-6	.	CASSYRQFSYEQYF	TGTGCCAGCAGTTACCGACAGTTCTCCTACGAGCAGTACTTC
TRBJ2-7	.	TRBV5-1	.	CASSLEGLAYEQYF	TGCGCCAGCAGCTTGGAGGGGTTAGCCTACGAGCAGTACTTC
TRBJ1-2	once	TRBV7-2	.	CASSIQANYGYTF	TGTGCCAGCAGTATACAGGCTAACTATGGCTACACCTTC
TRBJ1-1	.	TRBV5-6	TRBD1	CASSIGQGNTEAFF	TGTGCCAGCAGCATAGGACAGGGGAACACTGAAGCTTTCTTT